This entry describes one T cell receptor (beta chain). Its antigen is unidentified. The sample belongs to a study of shared clonotypes between healthy human individuals. Profiling relied on immunoSEQ multiplex PCR, and the TCRdb table lists in-frame clones only, not all of them. The sample records approximately 640,000 clones, 55% to 75% being singletons. Study conclusions and caveats: Generation probability values for non-shared clonotypes were lower than those for clonotypes shared by all four donors.

Deletions cut 0 bases from V and 4 bases from J, with 13 bases between. The CDR3 is made up of 15 amino acids. Germline assignment: CDR1 SGHTS and CDR2 YDEGEE. The receptor was derived from a woman in her twenties or thirties in good health. Sequencing was carried out using memory CD4+ T cells sorted from blood. Subset meaning: CD45RA-negative fraction. The genes are TRBV5-8 and TRBJ1-2, with no clear D. The CDR3 spells CASSLAPGKPYGYTF. CDR3 nucleotide sequence: TGTGCCAGCAGCTTGGCCCCTGGGAAACCCTATGGCTACACCTTC.